The entry below gives a single TCR beta chain sequence along with its context. Its cognate antigen is unknown. The sample is drawn from a study of CD8 T cells in ankylosing spondylitis. The study, taken as a whole, reports: Characteristic, it appeared, of ankylosing spondylitis blood was a TCR beta motif of roughly eight highly homologous variants. Reportedly, disease-linked clones are significantly enriched in ankylosing spondylitis patients' matched synovial fluid.

Quantitative 5'-RACE with molecular barcodes was used to make the TCR beta libraries. TCRdb used MiXCR to reprocess the 5' RACE reads, holding one entry per CDR3 protein. Of more than 650,000 distinct CDR3 sequences listed, around 11% are singletons. The sequence was collected from a male donor with ankylosing spondylitis. The specimen was blood, either unsorted or a sorted T cell fraction (not recorded which).

The DNA for the CDR3 is TGTGCCACCAGTCGGGATAGCGGGAACTCCTACAATGAGCAGTTCTTC. It translates to CATSRDSGNSYNEQFF. The rearrangement uses TRBV24-1 and TRBJ2-1; the match to TRBD2 covers 8 bases. The CDR3 spans 16 residues. From germline, CDR1 is KGHDR and CDR2 SFDVKD. After removal of 6 bases from V and 0 bases from J, the junction contained 6 bases not matched to a gene.